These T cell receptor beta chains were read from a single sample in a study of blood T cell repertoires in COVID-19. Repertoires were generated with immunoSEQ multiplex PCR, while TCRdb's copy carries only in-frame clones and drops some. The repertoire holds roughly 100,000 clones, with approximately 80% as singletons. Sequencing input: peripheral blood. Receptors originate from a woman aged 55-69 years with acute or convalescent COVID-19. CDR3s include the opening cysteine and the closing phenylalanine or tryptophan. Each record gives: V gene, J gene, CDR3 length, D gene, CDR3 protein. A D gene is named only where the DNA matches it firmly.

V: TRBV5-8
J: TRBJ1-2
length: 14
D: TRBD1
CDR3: CASSSGDRGYGYTF

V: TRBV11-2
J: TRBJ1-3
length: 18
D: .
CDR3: CASSLPRKAVFSGNTIYF

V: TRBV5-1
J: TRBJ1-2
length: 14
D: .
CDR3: CASSLGGDNYGYTF

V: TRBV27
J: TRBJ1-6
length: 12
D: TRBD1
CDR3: CATKQGSSPLHF

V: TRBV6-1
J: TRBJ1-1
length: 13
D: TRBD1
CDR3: CASSEHETGTPFF

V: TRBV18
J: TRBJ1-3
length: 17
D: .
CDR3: CASSPPAGRLSGNTIYF

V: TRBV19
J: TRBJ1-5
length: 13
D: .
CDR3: CASNRGYNQPQHF

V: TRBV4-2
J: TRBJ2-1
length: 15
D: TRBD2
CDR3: CASSPRGTNNDEQFF

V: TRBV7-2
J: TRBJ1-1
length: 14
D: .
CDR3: CASSLSAGNTEAFF

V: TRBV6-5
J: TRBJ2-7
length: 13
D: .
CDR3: CASTPGSFYEQYF

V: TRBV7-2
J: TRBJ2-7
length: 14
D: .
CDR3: CASTAGRVSYEQYF

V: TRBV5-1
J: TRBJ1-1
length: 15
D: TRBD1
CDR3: CASSTGQGSFTEAFF

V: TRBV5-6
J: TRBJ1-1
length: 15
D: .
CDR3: CASSLAGAMNTEAFF

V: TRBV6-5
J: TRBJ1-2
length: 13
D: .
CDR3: CASSTDMDYGYTF

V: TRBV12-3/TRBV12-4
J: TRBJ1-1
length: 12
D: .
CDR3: CASSLFVTEAFF

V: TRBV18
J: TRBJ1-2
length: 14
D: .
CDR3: CASSPGRRLDGYTF

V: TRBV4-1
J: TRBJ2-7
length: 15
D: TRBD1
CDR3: CASSPDRLGGYEQYF

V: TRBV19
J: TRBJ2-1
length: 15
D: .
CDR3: CASSPQGLSYNEQFF

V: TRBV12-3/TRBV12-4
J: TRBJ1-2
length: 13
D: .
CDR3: CASSLDIGDGYTF

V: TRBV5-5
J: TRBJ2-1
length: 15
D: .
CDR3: CASSLDGSSYNEQFF

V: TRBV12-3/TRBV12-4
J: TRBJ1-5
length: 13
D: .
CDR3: CASSFRGHQPQHF

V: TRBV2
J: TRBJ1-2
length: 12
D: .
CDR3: CASRLQGNGYTF

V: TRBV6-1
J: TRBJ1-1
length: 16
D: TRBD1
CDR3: CASSEAWTGEGTEAFF

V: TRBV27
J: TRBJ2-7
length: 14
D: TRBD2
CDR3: CASRPTSGILQQYF

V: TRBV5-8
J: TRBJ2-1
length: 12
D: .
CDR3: CASSRTGNEQFF

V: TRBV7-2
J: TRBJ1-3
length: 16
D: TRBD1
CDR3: CASSLDSRGRGNTIYF

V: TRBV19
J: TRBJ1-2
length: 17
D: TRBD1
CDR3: CASSSPVAGGRNYGYTF

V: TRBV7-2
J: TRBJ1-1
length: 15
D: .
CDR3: CASSPNGRMNTEAFF

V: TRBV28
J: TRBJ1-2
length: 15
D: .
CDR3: CASSLLSGSGYGYTF

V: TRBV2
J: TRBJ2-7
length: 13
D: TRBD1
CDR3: CASSVQTGQEQYF

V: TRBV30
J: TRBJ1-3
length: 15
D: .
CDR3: CAWNRDRGTGNTIYF

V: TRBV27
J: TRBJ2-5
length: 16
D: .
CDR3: CASGRLWAGNGETQYF

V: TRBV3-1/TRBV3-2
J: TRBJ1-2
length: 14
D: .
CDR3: CASNMRQSNYGYTF

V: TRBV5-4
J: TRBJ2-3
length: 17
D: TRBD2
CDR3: CASSLLRTSGSIDTQYF

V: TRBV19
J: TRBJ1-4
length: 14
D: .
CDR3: CASSPGLRGEKLFF

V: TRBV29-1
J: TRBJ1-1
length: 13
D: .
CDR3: CSVRDEVNTEAFF

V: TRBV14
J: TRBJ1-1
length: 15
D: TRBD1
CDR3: CASSQDDRGNTEAFF

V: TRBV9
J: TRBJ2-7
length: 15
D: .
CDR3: CASSPWGGVTYEQYF

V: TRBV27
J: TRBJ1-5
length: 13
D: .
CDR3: CASSFDRNQPQHF

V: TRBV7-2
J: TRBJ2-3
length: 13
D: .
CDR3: CASSGGTGDTQYF

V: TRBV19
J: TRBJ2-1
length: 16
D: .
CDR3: CASSTSGDSTGDEQFF

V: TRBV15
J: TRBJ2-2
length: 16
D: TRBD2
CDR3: CATSRYSGGKTGELFF

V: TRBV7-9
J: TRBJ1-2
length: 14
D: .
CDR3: CASSLEVRGHGYTF

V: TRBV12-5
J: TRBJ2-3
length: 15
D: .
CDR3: CASGLDGTSTDTQYF

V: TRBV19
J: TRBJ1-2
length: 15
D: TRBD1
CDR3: CASIDTGDSNYGYTF

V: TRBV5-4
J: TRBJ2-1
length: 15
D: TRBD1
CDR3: CASSLMQGALNEQFF

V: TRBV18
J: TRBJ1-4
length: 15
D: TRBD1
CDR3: CASSPEQGHNEKLFF

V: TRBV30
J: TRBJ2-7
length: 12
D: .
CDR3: CAFKQGGYEQYF

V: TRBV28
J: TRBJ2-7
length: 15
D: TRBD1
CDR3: CASSTSGTGPYEQYF

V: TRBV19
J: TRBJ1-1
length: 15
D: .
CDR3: CATSGGGRLNTEAFF

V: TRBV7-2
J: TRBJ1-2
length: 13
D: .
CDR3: CASSLRSGYGYTF

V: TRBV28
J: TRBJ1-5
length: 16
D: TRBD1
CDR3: CASGRPGQGVSQPQHF

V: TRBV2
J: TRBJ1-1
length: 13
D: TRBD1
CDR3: CASSQGAVTEAFF

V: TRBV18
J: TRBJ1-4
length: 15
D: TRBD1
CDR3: CASSPDRAAYEKLFF

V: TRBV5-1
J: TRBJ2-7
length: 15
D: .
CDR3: CASSLAPIADYEQYF

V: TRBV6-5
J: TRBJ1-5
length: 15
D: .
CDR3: CASRTIQGMNQPQHF

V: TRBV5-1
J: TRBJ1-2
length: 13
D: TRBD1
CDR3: CASSSTGNYGYTF

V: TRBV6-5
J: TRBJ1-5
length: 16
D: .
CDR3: CASSYSADYSNQPQHF

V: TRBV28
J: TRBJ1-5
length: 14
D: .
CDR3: CASSLRVSNQPQHF